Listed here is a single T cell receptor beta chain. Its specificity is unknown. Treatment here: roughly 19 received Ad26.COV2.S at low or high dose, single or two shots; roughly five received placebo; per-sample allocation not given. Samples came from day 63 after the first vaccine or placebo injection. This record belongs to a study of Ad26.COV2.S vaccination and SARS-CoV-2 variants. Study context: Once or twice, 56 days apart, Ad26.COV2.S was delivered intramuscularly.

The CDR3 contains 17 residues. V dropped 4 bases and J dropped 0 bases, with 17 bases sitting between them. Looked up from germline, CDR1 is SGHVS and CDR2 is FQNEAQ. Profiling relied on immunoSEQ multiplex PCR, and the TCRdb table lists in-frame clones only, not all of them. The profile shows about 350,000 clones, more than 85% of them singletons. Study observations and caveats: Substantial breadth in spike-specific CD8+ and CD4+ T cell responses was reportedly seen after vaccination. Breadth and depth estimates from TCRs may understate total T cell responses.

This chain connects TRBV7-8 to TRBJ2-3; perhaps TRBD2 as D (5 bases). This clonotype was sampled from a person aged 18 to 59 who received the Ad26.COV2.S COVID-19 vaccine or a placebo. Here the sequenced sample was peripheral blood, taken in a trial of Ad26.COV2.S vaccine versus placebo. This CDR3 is CASSSLASGSSTDTQYF. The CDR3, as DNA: TGTGCCAGCAGCTCCTTAGCTTCGGGATCTAGCACAGATACGCAGTATTTT.